Listed below are T cell receptor beta chains from one sample, sequenced in a study of cytomegalovirus exposure and HLA in healthy donors. Method: immunoSEQ multiplex PCR; TCRdb's copy keeps in-frame clones and lacks some. The data hold hundreds of thousands of clones, with around four fifths observed a single time. The sequencing input was PBMCs. The source of these receptors is a boy younger than 10 in good health and CMV-seronegative. CDR3s include the opening cysteine and the closing phenylalanine or tryptophan. The order of the fields is CDR3 protein, CDR3 DNA, clone size, V gene, J gene, CDR3 length, D gene. D genes are given only for firm matches. Where a row states a size, it is once, few, many or the class of an expanded clone; other rows omit it.

CDR3 protein: CSSSPLGQGGHEQYF; CDR3 DNA: TGTTCCAGCAGCCCACTTGGACAGGGAGGCCACGAGCAGTACTTC; clone size: -; V gene: TRBV7-9; J gene: TRBJ2-7; CDR3 length: 15; D gene: TRBD1
CDR3 protein: CASSVATQRPDTQYF; CDR3 DNA: TGTGCCAGCAGCGTAGCTACTCAGCGCCCGGATACGCAGTATTTT; clone size: -; V gene: TRBV9; J gene: TRBJ2-3; CDR3 length: 15; D gene: -
CDR3 protein: CASSYRTGFGGYTF; CDR3 DNA: TGTGCCAGCAGTTATCGTACAGGGTTTGGTGGCTACACCTTC; clone size: -; V gene: TRBV6-5; J gene: TRBJ1-2; CDR3 length: 14; D gene: -
CDR3 protein: CASSVRDRGADYGYTF; CDR3 DNA: TGTGCCAGCAGCGTCCGGGACAGGGGGGCCGACTATGGCTACACCTTC; clone size: -; V gene: TRBV7-2; J gene: TRBJ1-2; CDR3 length: 16; D gene: TRBD1
CDR3 protein: CASSLSEWTAATNEKLFF; CDR3 DNA: TGTGCCAGCAGTTTATCCGAATGGACAGCCGCAACTAATGAAAAACTGTTTTTT; clone size: -; V gene: TRBV27; J gene: TRBJ1-4; CDR3 length: 18; D gene: -
CDR3 protein: CASNQKTSGPYEQYF; CDR3 DNA: TGTGCCAGCAACCAAAAGACTAGCGGACCCTACGAGCAGTACTTC; clone size: -; V gene: TRBV2; J gene: TRBJ2-7; CDR3 length: 15; D gene: TRBD2
CDR3 protein: CASSLSAGSEGYGYTF; CDR3 DNA: TGCGCCAGCAGCTTGTCCGCTGGGTCTGAGGGCTATGGCTACACCTTC; clone size: -; V gene: TRBV5-1; J gene: TRBJ1-2; CDR3 length: 16; D gene: -
CDR3 protein: CASSGQGTRSEQYF; CDR3 DNA: TGTGCCAGCTCGGGACAGGGAACCCGATCCGAGCAGTACTTC; clone size: -; V gene: TRBV6-5; J gene: TRBJ2-7; CDR3 length: 14; D gene: TRBD1
CDR3 protein: CASSPGTSAYEQYF; CDR3 DNA: TGTGCCAGCAGCCCTGGGACTAGCGCCTACGAGCAGTACTTC; clone size: few; V gene: TRBV13; J gene: TRBJ2-7; CDR3 length: 14; D gene: TRBD2
CDR3 protein: CASSLASSGNYNEQFF; CDR3 DNA: TGCGCCAGCAGCTTGGCATCTAGCGGGAACTACAATGAGCAGTTCTTC; clone size: -; V gene: TRBV5-1; J gene: TRBJ2-1; CDR3 length: 16; D gene: TRBD2
CDR3 protein: CASSMQGVNTGELFF; CDR3 DNA: TGTGCCAGTAGTATGCAGGGGGTGAATACCGGGGAGCTGTTTTTT; clone size: -; V gene: TRBV19; J gene: TRBJ2-2; CDR3 length: 15; D gene: TRBD1
CDR3 protein: CASSPRTGGRNTIYF; CDR3 DNA: TGCGCCAGCAGCCCAAGGACAGGGGGTCGAAACACCATATATTTT; clone size: many; V gene: TRBV5-1; J gene: TRBJ1-3; CDR3 length: 15; D gene: TRBD1